Given below is one TCR beta chain in context. Its antigen remains unknown. This entry belongs to a study of T-cell memory formation after mild COVID-19. Study in general: Each donor largely had its own TCR clusters. Findings and caveats of the study: Clones that shrank (day 15 to 85) were balanced CD4/CD8, whereas later expanders leaned CD4+.

Each CDR3 protein is one row after TCRdb ran MiXCR on the 5' RACE reads. Among about 470,000 distinct CDR3 sequences, around a quarter were seen once, and the ten largest hold around 12%. CDR3 length: 14 residues. Trimming cost V 1 base and J 2 bases; bases outside gene matches: 2. CDR1 LGHNA and CDR2 YNFKEQ come from the germline V gene. The TCR was taken from an adult woman who had mild COVID-19 (a few samples of this study predate the infection). Cell type and time point are not known. Sequenced sample: PBMCs or a T cell subset sorted from them (not recorded which). V gene TRBV4-2 combines with J gene TRBJ2-7; 7 bases match TRBD2. The CDR3 DNA sequence: TGTGCCAGCAGCCAAGGGACTAGTGCCTACGAGCAGTACTTC. It is translated as CASSQGTSAYEQYF.